The TCR beta chain described here comes from a study of shared T cell receptors in the human thymus. CDR3 size: 11 residues. Germline V gene lookup returns CDR1 MNHEY and CDR2 SVGAGI. This clone was observed once. Here immunoSEQ multiplex PCR was the method, and the copy in TCRdb shows in-frame clones only, minus some. The table has about 540,000 clones, 75% to 85% seen once; the top ten hold 0.013%. The same specimen was also included in a second study, on human thymus T cells.

The source of this sequence is a boy younger than two with a congenital heart defect. Sequencing input: thymocytes. The chain uses TRBV6-5 and TRBJ2-5, with no clear D. The end of the DNA fits TRBJ2-7 better, so the J call may be wrong. The CDR3 is CASRSSYEQYF. The CDR3 nucleotides read TGTGCCAGCAGATCCTCCTACGAGCAGTACTTC.